The subject of this entry is one T cell receptor (beta chain). The sample originates from a study of cytomegalovirus exposure and HLA in healthy donors. V gave up 5 bases and J gave up 3 bases, with 18 bases separating them. The CDR3 has 15 residues. CDR1 is SGHDT, CDR2 YYEEEE, per germline. 60 Vbeta and 13 Jbeta primers were used in PCR. The protocol was immunoSEQ multiplex PCR, while the TCRdb copy is restricted to in-frame clones and leaves out a portion. In the table there are 100,000 to 150,000 clones, around 77% of which are singletons. This sequence was found in a human donor in good health. The sample was PBMCs. The chain carries TRBV5-6 and TRBJ2-7; perhaps TRBD1 as D (5 bases). The DNA for the CDR3 is TGTGCCAGCAGTGGGGCCGGGCCAAGCCGCTACGAGCAGTACTTC. It is translated as CASSGAGPSRYEQYF.